The 8 T cell receptor beta chains below all came from one sample that was sequenced in a study of T cells after yellow fever vaccination. TCRdb reanalysed the 5' RACE reads using MiXCR and keeps one entry per CDR3 protein. The repertoire includes 250,000 to 400,000 distinct CDR3 sequences, over 4% of them detected once, and 20% to 25% sits in the top ten. The material was PBMCs, obtained 5 days after the yellow fever booster vaccination. These receptors all come from a man aged 18 to 30 who received the YFV17D yellow fever vaccine.

This clonotype was counted many times. The rearrangement uses TRBV7-2 and TRBJ2-3; 13 bases line up with TRBD2. The junction had 14 bases not matched to a gene; V was cut back by 3 bases and J by 5 bases. Germline V CDR1 and CDR2: SGHTA, FQGNSA. CDR3 length: 19 residues. DNA of the CDR3: TGTGCCAGCAGCTTCGTACGACTAGCGGGGGGCCCTTATAAAGATACGCAGTATTTT. This translates into CASSFVRLAGGPYKDTQYF. Using reference TRBV7-2 and TRBJ2-3 for the parts outside the CDR3, the full variable domain is GAGVSQSPSNKVTEKGKDVELRCDPISGHTALYWYRQSLGQGLEFLIYFQGNSAPDKSGLPSDRFSAERTGGSVSTLTIQRTQQEDSAVYLCASSFVRLAGGPYKDTQYFGPGTRLTVL.

This clonotype was observed a handful of times. In DNA, the CDR3 is TGTGCCAGTACCGCAGGGGGCAAAGGAGGCAATCAGCCCCAGCATTTT. It specifies CASTAGGKGGNQPQHF. The chain employs TRBV19 and TRBJ1-5; the match to TRBD1 covers 8 bases. The germline gives CDR1 LNHDA, CDR2 SQIVND (reference sequence). CDR3 length: 16 amino acids. V gave up 7 bases and J gave up 2 bases; unmatched junction bases: 10.

This clonotype was observed at least ten times. V is TRBV29-1 and J is TRBJ2-5; TRBD2 is a possible D gene (6 bases). The V end lost 6 bases, the J end lost 2 bases, and 16 bases lay between the germline ends. Germline CDR1 reads SQVTM; CDR2 reads ANQGSEA. This CDR3 region has 14 residues. The CDR3 loop reads CSVDSPGLQETQYF. The DNA of the CDR3 is TGCAGCGTAGATTCCCCGGGACTTCAAGAGACCCAGTACTTC.

In its sample, this clonotype was seen a few times. This chain connects TRBV6-5 to TRBJ1-1; TRBD1 is a possible D gene (5 bases). The germline V and J ends were trimmed by 5 bases and 10 bases, with 20 bases remaining between them. CDR3 length: 14 amino acids. Germline CDR1 MNHEY, CDR2 SVGAGI. The CDR3 protein is CASSPTRAWVLAFF. CDR3 DNA sequence: TGTGCCAGCAGTCCGACCAGGGCTTGGGTGTTAGCTTTCTTT.

There are many counts of this clonotype. The V and J genes are TRBV6-5 and TRBJ2-5; D uncertain. Germline V gene data show CDR1 as MNHEY and CDR2 as SVGAGI. The CDR3 spans 17 residues. V dropped 0 bases and J dropped 2 bases, with 16 bases sitting between them. CDR3 coding DNA: TGTGCCAGCAGTTACTCGAAAGATCCCAGAAAACAAGAGACCCAGTACTTC. Protein: CASSYSKDPRKQETQYF.

Comment on this clonotype: One end of the junction fails to match germline, which may point to a read error. The chain recombines TRBV7-9 with TRBJ2-7, with D uncertain. The CDR3 runs 13 residues. Germline V gene data show CDR1 as SEHNR and CDR2 as FQNEAQ (reference sequence). The DNA for the CDR3 is TGTGCCAGCAGCCCTCTCGGGCCGAACGACCAGTACTTC. Amino acid sequence: CASSPLGPNDQYF.

Notes on this clonotype: Without the conserved terminal phenylalanine or tryptophan, this CDR3 likely stems from a read error. It is unclear where the CDR3 begins or ends on the DNA, so no DNA is shown, and the CDR3 is as TCRdb lists it. The rearrangement joins TRBV12-3 or TRBV12-4 to TRBJ1-1. A total of 13 residues make up the CDR3, ends included. CDR3 amino acids: CASSSVGATFKTL.

This clonotype was seen only a few times. The V and J genes are TRBV4-1 and TRBJ2-1; the D is unclear. Germline CDR1 MGHRA, CDR2 YSYEKL. This CDR3 spans 14 amino acids. Trimming shortened V by 4 bases and J by 8 bases, and 15 bases separated the two germline ends. CDR3 nucleotide sequence: TGCGCCAGCAGCCCGGTATCGCTGGGCGATGAGCAGTTCTTC. It is translated as CASSPVSLGDEQFF.